This T cell receptor beta chain was found in a study of cytomegalovirus exposure and HLA in healthy donors. About the research overall: An earlier analysis found 117 million unique TCR beta sequences from around 180 million T cells.

Findings and caveats of the study: In terms of immune exposure information, only CMV serostatus was available.

This CDR3 spans 15 amino acids. The V and J ends lost 5 bases and 0 bases respectively, with 12 bases between them. Germline assignment: CDR1 SNHLY and CDR2 FYNNEI. Amplification used 60 Vbeta primers and 13 Jbeta primers. The repertoire was sequenced with immunoSEQ multiplex PCR; TCRdb's copy has only in-frame clones and lacks some. The table has 210,000 or so clones, over 60% seen once. This clone was counted only a few times. Its specificity is unknown. Sampled while nominally healthy, donors likely had unrecorded immune exposures. This TCR was recovered from a woman aged 25-40 years in good health and CMV-seropositive. The sample consisted of PBMCs. V is TRBV2 and J is TRBJ2-3; perhaps TRBD1 as D (5 bases). CDR3: CASSRLGASTDTQYF. In nucleotides, the CDR3 is TGTGCCAGCAGTCGCCTAGGGGCCAGCACAGATACGCAGTATTTT.